The 25 T cell receptor beta chains reported below all come from one sample, sequenced in a study of immune evolution from preneoplasia to lung adenocarcinoma. Measured with immunoSEQ multiplex PCR; TCRdb has only the in-frame clones, and not every one. The sample lists 9,500 to 15,000 clones; about 83% were seen once. The sample was FFPE tissue from an adenomatous hyperplasia lung lesion. Subset of the sample: atypical adenomatous hyperplasia (AAH), lung preneoplasia. Receptors were obtained from a person aged 50-70 years with lung adenocarcinoma.

The chain employs TRBV18 and TRBJ1-2, with D perhaps matching TRBD1 (6 bases). Germline V CDR1 and CDR2: KGHSH, LQKENI. The V end was cut by 4 bases, the J end by 7 bases, with 25 bases between. There are 17 residues in the CDR3. DNA for the CDR3: TGTGCCAGCTCACACACGGACAGTGTCCCCCCTTTTGGTGGCTACACCTTC. This codes for CASSHTDSVPPFGGYTF.

On this clone itself: An end of the junction does not agree with germline; a read error may underlie this. V gene TRBV18 combines with J gene TRBJ1-1; tentative D call: TRBD1 (5 bases). Germline V gene data show CDR1 as KGHSH and CDR2 as LQKENI. The CDR3 extends over 13 amino acids. Here the CDR3 DNA reads TGTGCCAGCTCGGTCCAGGGCCGGACTGAAACTTTCTTT. It yields the protein CASSVQGRTETFF. Based on the CDR3 plus reference TRBV18 and TRBJ1-1, the full variable domain is NAGVMQNPRHLVRRRGQEARLRCSPMKGHSHVYWYRQLPEEGLKFMVYLQKENIIDESGMPKERFSAEFPKEGPSILRIQQVVRGDSAAYFCASSVQGRTETFFGQGTRLTVV.

The chain combines TRBV5-4 with TRBJ2-7, with TRBD2 matching over 8 bases. The CDR3 runs 14 residues. Unmatched junction bases numbered 5, after V lost 0 bases and J lost 6 bases. Germline values: CDR1 SGHNT, CDR2 YYREEE (reference sequence). The CDR3 DNA reads as TGTGCCAGCAGCTTGGAGGCGGGAGGTAGCGAGCAGTACTTC. Its protein product is CASSLEAGGSEQYF.

The chain couples TRBV5-1 to TRBJ2-3; 12 nucleotides line up with TRBD2. This CDR3 contains 17 residues. Trimming took 0 bases from V and 1 from J; bases not matched to a gene: 3. The germline CDR1 and CDR2 sequences are SGHRS and YFSETQ. The CDR3 loop is CASSLGLAGVGTDTQYF. The CDR3 bases are TGCGCCAGCAGCTTGGGACTAGCGGGAGTAGGCACAGATACGCAGTATTTT.

The chain links TRBV11-3 to TRBJ1-1, with a weak D call TRBD1 (6 bases). With 5 bases removed from V and 8 bases from J, the gap between germline ends came to 15 bases. The CDR3 consists of 13 residues. Germline-derived CDR1 and CDR2 are SGHNT and YENEEA. CDR3 DNA: TGTGCCAGCAGCCTTCACAGGGTTGCGGAAGCTTTCTTT. Translated, it gives CASSLHRVAEAFF.

This clone was counted a few times. The chain couples TRBV2 to TRBJ2-2; tentative D call: TRBD2 (6 bases). The V end lost 2 bases, the J end lost 3 bases, and 13 bases lay between the germline ends. Germline-derived CDR1 and CDR2 are SNHLY and FYNNEI. The CDR3 runs to 16 residues. In nucleotides, the CDR3 is TGTGCCAGCAGTGAATCCGGGAGCTGGGACACCGGGGAGCTGTTTTTT. Its translation: CASSESGSWDTGELFF.

The chain joins TRBV7-9 to TRBJ2-3; D is possibly TRBD1 or TRBD2 (6 bases each). This CDR3 is 15 amino acids long. CDR1 SEHNR and CDR2 FQNEAQ come from the germline V gene (reference sequence). With 3 bases removed from V and 2 bases from J, the gap between germline ends came to 12 bases. CDR3 nucleotides: TGTGCCAGCAGCTTCGGAGGGACATTCACAGATACGCAGTATTTT. Translating it yields CASSFGGTFTDTQYF.

The chain recombines TRBV7-8 with TRBJ2-7, with 7 bases lining up with TRBD1. After removal of 5 bases from V and 0 bases from J, the junction contained 4 bases not matched to a gene. The CDR3 has 14 residues. Looked up from germline, CDR1 is SGHVS and CDR2 is FQNEAQ. DNA of the CDR3: TGTGCCAGCAGCCTGGGGACAGTCTCCTACGAGCAGTACTTC. Protein: CASSLGTVSYEQYF.

V and J are TRBV11-3 and TRBJ1-1, with unresolved D. Trimming removed 1 base from V and 5 bases from J, with 8 bases in between. This CDR3 is built from 13 residues. Germline V gene data show CDR1 as SGHNT and CDR2 as YENEEA. This CDR3 is CASSLVRDTEAFF. The CDR3 nucleotides read TGTGCCAGCAGCTTAGTCCGGGATACTGAAGCTTTCTTT.

The J gene is TRBJ2-3, the V gene TRBV6-1; D is perhaps TRBD1 (6 bases). The CDR3 length is 13 residues. The germline V and J ends were trimmed by 5 bases and 8 bases, with 14 bases remaining between them. The germline CDR1 and CDR2 sequences are MNHNS and SASEGT. CDR3 loop: CASSTNRVGTQYF. The DNA of the CDR3 is TGTGCCAGCAGTACTAACAGGGTGGGTACGCAGTATTTT.

This chain links TRBV7-9 with TRBJ2-2, with D perhaps TRBD1 or TRBD2 (5 bases each). The length of the CDR3 is 13 residues. Germline V gene data show CDR1 as SEHNR and CDR2 as FQNEAQ (reference sequence). Trimming stripped 5 bases from V and 7 bases from J, with 11 bases between. The CDR3 DNA sequence: TGTGCCAGCAGCCAAACTAGGGGCGGGGAGCTGTTTTTT. Protein product: CASSQTRGGELFF.

The rearrangement joins TRBV5-1 to TRBJ2-3; D uncertain. Trimming stripped 4 bases from V and 1 base from J, with 10 bases between. Germline loops: CDR1 SGHRS, CDR2 YFSETQ. The CDR3 extends over 14 amino acids. CDR3 sequence: CASSLRPGTDTQYF. In DNA, the CDR3 is TGCGCCAGCAGCCTTCGACCTGGCACAGATACGCAGTATTTT.

The V gene is TRBV7-6, the J gene TRBJ2-1; D is undetermined. Germline CDR1 SGHVS, CDR2 FNYEAQ. Trimming pared 2 bases from V and 0 bases from J, leaving 11 bases between. This CDR3 is built from 16 residues. CDR3 nucleotides: TGTGCCAGCAGCTTACAGGCCGGAAGCTCCTACAATGAGCAGTTCTTC. Translation: CASSLQAGSSYNEQFF.

The V gene is TRBV9, the J gene TRBJ2-3, with a weak D call TRBD2 (5 bases). The germline V gene encodes CDR1 SGDLS and CDR2 YYNGEE. With 4 bases removed from V and 2 bases from J, the gap between germline ends came to 14 bases. This CDR3 has 15 residues. Written as DNA, the CDR3 is TGTGCCAGCAGCCATACCGGGGTGAACACAGATACGCAGTATTTT. Its protein is CASSHTGVNTDTQYF.

This sequence joins TRBV5-4 and TRBJ2-7, with TRBD2 matching 8 bases. V gave up 3 bases and J gave up 7 bases; unmatched junction bases: 15. CDR3 length: 16 amino acids. The V gene's germline CDR1 is SGHNT and CDR2 YYREEE (reference sequence). CDR3 amino acids: CASSSPLSGSLGEQYF. The DNA for the CDR3 is TGTGCCAGCAGCTCTCCACTCAGCGGGAGCCTAGGGGAGCAGTACTTC.

This sequence joins TRBV7-8 and TRBJ2-3, with D perhaps TRBD2 (6 bases). Trimming stripped 3 bases from V and 8 bases from J, with 18 bases between. The CDR3 contains 15 residues. Germline V gene data show CDR1 as SGHVS and CDR2 as FQNEAQ. CDR3 loop: CASSFVEGIEGTQYF. The CDR3 DNA is TGTGCCAGCAGCTTTGTGGAGGGGATCGAGGGTACGCAGTATTTT. Full variable domain (rest looked up from reference TRBV7-8 and TRBJ2-3): GAGVSQSPRYKVAKRGQDVALRCDPISGHVSLFWYQQALGQGPEFLTYFQNEAQLDKSGLPSDRFFAERPEGSVSTLKIQRTQQEDSAVYLCASSFVEGIEGTQYFGPGTRLTVL.

The chain combines TRBV6-5 with TRBJ2-7, with D possibly being TRBD1 (6 bases). The CDR3 is 13 residues long. Germline CDR1 and CDR2: MNHEY and SVGAGI. With 6 bases removed from V and 3 bases from J, the gap between germline ends came to 12 bases. DNA of the CDR3: TGTGCCAGCAGCCGAGGGACACTCTACGAGCAGTACTTC. Amino acids: CASSRGTLYEQYF.

This sequence joins TRBV5-4 and TRBJ1-1; no reliable D call. V was shortened by 4 bases and J by 1 base, with 17 bases between the two germline ends. Germline loops: CDR1 SGHNT, CDR2 YYREEE (reference sequence). This CDR3 is built from 16 residues. In nucleotides, the CDR3 is TGTGCCAGCAGCCCTGGTGCGGAGGGCTGGAACACTGAAGCTTTCTTT. Translating it yields CASSPGAEGWNTEAFF.

The J gene is TRBJ1-2, the V gene TRBV19; D gene uncertain. The CDR3 is 11 amino acids. Trimming took off 3 bases at V and 7 bases at J, with 6 bases between the two ends. From germline, CDR1 is LNHDA and CDR2 SQIVND (reference sequence). The CDR3 nucleotides are TGTGCCAGTAGTATGTTTGGTGGCTACACCTTC. Amino acids: CASSMFGGYTF.

V gene TRBV9 combines with J gene TRBJ1-3; D uncertain. Germline V CDR1 and CDR2: SGDLS, YYNGEE. This CDR3 spans 15 amino acids. V was clipped by 0 bases and J by 9 bases, with 16 bases between them. The CDR3 DNA is TGTGCCAGCAGCGTAGCGTCCACGGCTGAAGGCACCATATATTTT. Amino acid sequence: CASSVASTAEGTIYF. The full variable domain, with the rest looked up from reference TRBV9 and TRBJ1-3, is DSGVTQTPKHLITATGQRVTLRCSPRSGDLSVYWYQQSLDQGLQFLIQYYNGEERAKGNILERFSAQQFPDLHSELNLSSLELGDSALYFCASSVASTAEGTIYFGEGSWLTVV.

CDR3: CASSIFPTGPNTEAFF. CDR3 DNA sequence: TGTGCCAGTAGTATCTTCCCGACAGGGCCGAACACTGAAGCTTTCTTT. The chain carries TRBV19 and TRBJ1-1; 7 nucleotides agree with TRBD1. V lost 3 bases to trimming and J lost 1 base; unmatched junction nucleotides: 8. CDR3 length: 16 residues. CDR1 is LNHDA, CDR2 SQIVND, per germline (reference sequence).

The rearrangement uses TRBV11-2 and TRBJ2-3, with D maybe TRBD2 (5 bases). The CDR3 is 14 residues long. Trimming removed 6 bases from V and 6 bases from J, with 16 bases in between. CDR1 and CDR2 (germline): SGHAT, FQNNGV. The CDR3 DNA reads as TGTGCCAGCAGTTGGGTTGGAGGTTACGATACGCAGTATTTT. Amino acids: CASSWVGGYDTQYF.

In its sample, this clone ranks as large (0.1 to 1%). The genes are TRBV7-8 and TRBJ2-7; TRBD2 aligns across 7 bases. The CDR3 runs 14 residues. The ends lost 5 bases at V and 5 bases at J; junction bases unmatched: 9. Germline CDR1 reads SGHVS; CDR2 reads FQNEAQ. The CDR3 sequence: CASSRSGDSDEQYF. CDR3 nucleotide sequence: TGTGCCAGCAGCCGAAGCGGGGATTCCGACGAGCAGTACTTC.

V and J are TRBV30 and TRBJ1-2; D is perhaps TRBD1 (5 bases). V was cut by 2 bases and J by 4 bases, with 11 bases left in between. CDR1 and CDR2 (germline): GTSNPN, SVGIG (reference sequence). This CDR3 has 13 amino acids. The CDR3 DNA sequence: TGTGCCTGGAGTTCCGGGACGGTCTATGGCTACACCTTC. This gives the protein CAWSSGTVYGYTF.

This clone has just a few counts. In DNA form, the CDR3 reads TGTGCCAGCAGCTTAGCGGGCTCAGATACGCAGTATTTT. Translating gives CASSLAGSDTQYF. V usage is TRBV7-9 and J usage is TRBJ2-3; unclear D gene. Germline CDR1 and CDR2: SEHNR and FQNEAQ (reference sequence). This CDR3 is built from 13 residues. V dropped 0 bases and J dropped 4 bases, with 5 bases sitting between them. Variable domain in full (rest from reference TRBV7-9 and TRBJ2-3): DTGVSQNPRHKITKRGQNVTFRCDPISEHNRLYWYRQTLGQGPEFLTYFQNEAQLEKSRLLSDRFSAERPKGSFSTLEIQRTEQGDSAMYLCASSLAGSDTQYFGPGTRLTVL.